The present entry profiles one TCR beta chain with its context. The antigen remains undetermined. The assay was immunoSEQ multiplex PCR, and TCRdb's table has in-frame clones only and misses some. The table includes under 150,000 clones, over 80% detected once. The sample is drawn from a study of graft-versus-host responses after intestinal transplantation. Study outcomes and limitations: There were GvH clones found in recipient marrow, and some of them appeared first in ileum or blood.

The V and J ends lost 6 bases and 7 bases respectively, with 12 bases between them. CDR3 length equals 13 residues. Germline loops: CDR1 MNHEY, CDR2 SVGAGI. The chain joins TRBV6-5 to TRBJ1-4; the D is unclear. Here the sequenced sample was unstimulated CD4+ T cells sorted from spleen or lymph node cells, taken before intestinal transplant. This receptor was identified in a human donor who received an intestinal transplant. CDR3 sequence: CASRQWLSEKLFF. CDR3 DNA sequence: TGTGCCAGCAGACAGTGGTTGAGTGAAAAACTGTTTTTT.